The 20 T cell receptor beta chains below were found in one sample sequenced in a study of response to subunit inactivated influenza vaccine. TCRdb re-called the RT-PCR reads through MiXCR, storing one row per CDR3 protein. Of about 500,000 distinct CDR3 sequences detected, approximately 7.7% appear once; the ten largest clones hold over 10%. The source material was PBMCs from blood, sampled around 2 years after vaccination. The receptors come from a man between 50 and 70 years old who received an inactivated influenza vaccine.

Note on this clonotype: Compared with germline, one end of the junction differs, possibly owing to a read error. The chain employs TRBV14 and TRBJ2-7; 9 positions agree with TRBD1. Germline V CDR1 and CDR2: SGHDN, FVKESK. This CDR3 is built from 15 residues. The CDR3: CASSQAGTGIYELYF. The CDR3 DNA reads TGTGCCAGCAGCCAGGCCGGGACAGGGATCTACGAGCTGTACTTC.

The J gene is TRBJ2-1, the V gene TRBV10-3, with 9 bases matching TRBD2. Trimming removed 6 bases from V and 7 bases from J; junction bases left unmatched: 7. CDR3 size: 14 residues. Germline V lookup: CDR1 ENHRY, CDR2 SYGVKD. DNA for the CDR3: TGTGCCATCAGCTTAGCGGGAGTGGTAAATGAGCAGTTCTTC. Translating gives CAISLAGVVNEQFF.

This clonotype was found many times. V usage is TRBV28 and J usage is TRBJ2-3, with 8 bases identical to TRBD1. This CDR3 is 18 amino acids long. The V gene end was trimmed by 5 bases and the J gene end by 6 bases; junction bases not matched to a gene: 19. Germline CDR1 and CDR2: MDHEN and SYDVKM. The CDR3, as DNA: TGTGCCAGCAGTCTGGGGGACAGGCTGTCAGCCCACACGGATACGCAGTATTTT. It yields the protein CASSLGDRLSAHTDTQYF.

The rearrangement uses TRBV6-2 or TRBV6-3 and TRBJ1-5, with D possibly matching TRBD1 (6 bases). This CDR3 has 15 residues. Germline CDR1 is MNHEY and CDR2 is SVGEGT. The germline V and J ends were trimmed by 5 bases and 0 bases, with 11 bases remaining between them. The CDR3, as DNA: TGTGCCAGCAGTGTACAGGGTTTTAGCAATCAGCCCCAGCATTTT. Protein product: CASSVQGFSNQPQHF.

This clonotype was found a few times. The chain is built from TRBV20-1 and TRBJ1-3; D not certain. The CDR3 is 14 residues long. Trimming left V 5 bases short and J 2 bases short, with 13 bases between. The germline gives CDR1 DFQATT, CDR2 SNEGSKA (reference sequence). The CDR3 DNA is TGCAGTGCTCGAAACCCCAACACTGGAAACACCATATATTTT. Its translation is CSARNPNTGNTIYF.

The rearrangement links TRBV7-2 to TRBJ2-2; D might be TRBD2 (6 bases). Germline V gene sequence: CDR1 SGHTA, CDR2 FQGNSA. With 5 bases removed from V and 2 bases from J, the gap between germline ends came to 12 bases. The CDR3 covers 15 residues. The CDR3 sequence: CASSEQGGNTGELFF. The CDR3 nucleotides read TGTGCCAGCAGCGAGCAGGGAGGAAACACCGGGGAGCTGTTTTTT. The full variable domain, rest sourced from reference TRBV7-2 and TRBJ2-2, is GAGVSQSPSNKVTEKGKDVELRCDPISGHTALYWYRQSLGQGLEFLIYFQGNSAPDKSGLPSDRFSAERTGGSVSTLTIQRTQQEDSAVYLCASSEQGGNTGELFFGEGSRLTVL.

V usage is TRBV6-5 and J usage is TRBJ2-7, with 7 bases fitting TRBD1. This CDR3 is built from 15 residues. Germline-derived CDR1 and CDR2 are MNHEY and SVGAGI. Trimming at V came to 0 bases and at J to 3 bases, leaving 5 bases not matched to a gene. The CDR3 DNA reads TGTGCCAGCAGTTACTCGGACAGGACCGTCTACGAGCAGTACTTC. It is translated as CASSYSDRTVYEQYF.

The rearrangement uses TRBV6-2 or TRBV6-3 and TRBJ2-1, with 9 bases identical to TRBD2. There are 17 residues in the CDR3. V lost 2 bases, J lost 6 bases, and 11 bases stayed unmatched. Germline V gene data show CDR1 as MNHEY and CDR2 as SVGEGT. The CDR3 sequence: CASSYGFGTSGRNEQFF. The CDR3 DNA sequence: TGTGCCAGCAGTTACGGTTTCGGTACTAGCGGGCGCAATGAGCAGTTCTTC.

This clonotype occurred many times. DNA of the CDR3: TGCGCCAGCAGCTTGGGTTTCGGACTAGCGACCAACACCGGGGAGCTGTTTTTT. Its protein is CASSLGFGLATNTGELFF. The genes are TRBV5-1 and TRBJ2-2; 9 nucleotides line up with TRBD2. CDR3 length equals 18 residues. Per the germline V gene, CDR1 is SGHRS and CDR2 is YFSETQ. The V and J ends lost 0 bases and 2 bases, in that order; junction bases with no gene match: 8.

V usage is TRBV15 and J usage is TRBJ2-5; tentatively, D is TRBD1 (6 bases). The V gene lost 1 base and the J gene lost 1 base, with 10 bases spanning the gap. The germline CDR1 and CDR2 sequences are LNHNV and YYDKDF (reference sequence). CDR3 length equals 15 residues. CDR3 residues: CATSRVTGLQETQYF. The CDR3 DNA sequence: TGTGCCACCAGCAGAGTCACAGGGCTCCAAGAGACCCAGTACTTC.

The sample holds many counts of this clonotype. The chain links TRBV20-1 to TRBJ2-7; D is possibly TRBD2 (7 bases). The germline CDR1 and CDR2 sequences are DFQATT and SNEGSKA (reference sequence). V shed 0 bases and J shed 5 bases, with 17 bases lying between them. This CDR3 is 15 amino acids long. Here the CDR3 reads CSARDWGHGGDEQYF. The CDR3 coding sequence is TGCAGTGCTAGAGATTGGGGACATGGGGGGGACGAGCAGTACTTC.

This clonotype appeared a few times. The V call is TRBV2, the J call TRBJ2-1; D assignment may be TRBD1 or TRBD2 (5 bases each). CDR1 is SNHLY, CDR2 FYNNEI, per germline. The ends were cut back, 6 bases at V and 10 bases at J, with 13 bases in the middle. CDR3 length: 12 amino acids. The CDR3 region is CASSGTRREQFF. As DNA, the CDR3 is TGTGCCAGCAGCGGGACCCGACGGGAGCAGTTCTTC.

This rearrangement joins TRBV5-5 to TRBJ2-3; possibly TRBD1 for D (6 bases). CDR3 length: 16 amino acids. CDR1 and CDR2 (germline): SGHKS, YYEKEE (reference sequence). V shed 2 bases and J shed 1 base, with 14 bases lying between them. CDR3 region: CASSLEGQRGTDTQYF. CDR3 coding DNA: TGTGCCAGCAGCTTAGAAGGACAGCGTGGCACAGATACGCAGTATTTT.

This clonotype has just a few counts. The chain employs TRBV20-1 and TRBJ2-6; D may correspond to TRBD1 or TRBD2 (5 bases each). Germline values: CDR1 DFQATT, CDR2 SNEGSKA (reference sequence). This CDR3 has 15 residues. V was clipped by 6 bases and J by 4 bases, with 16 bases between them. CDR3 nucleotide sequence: TGCAGTGCAGCACCGTGGGGGATGGGGGCCAACGTCCTGACTTTC. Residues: CSAAPWGMGANVLTF.

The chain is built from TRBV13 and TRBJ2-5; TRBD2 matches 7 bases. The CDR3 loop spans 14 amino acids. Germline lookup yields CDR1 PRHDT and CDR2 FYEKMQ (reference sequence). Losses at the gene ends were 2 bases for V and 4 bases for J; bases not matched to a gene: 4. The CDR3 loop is CASSLKSGGETQYF. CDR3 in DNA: TGTGCCAGCAGCTTAAAGTCGGGAGGAGAGACCCAGTACTTC.

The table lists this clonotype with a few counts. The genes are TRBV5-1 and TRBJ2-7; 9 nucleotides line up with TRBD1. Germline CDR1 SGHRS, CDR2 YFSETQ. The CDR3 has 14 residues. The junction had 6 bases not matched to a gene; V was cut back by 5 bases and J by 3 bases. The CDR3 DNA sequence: TGCGCCAGCAGTTTCCCGGACAGGGGCTACGAGCAGTACTTC. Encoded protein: CASSFPDRGYEQYF. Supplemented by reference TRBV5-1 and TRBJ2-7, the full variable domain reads KAGVTQTPRYLIKTRGQQVTLSCSPISGHRSVSWYQQTPGQGLQFLFEYFSETQRNKGNFPGRFSGRQFSNSRSEMNVSTLELGDSALYLCASSFPDRGYEQYFGPGTRLTVT.

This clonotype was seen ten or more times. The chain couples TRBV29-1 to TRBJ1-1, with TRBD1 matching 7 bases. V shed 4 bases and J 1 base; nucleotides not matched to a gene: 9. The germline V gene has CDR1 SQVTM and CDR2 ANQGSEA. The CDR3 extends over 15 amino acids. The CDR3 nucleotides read TGCAGCGTTGCTTATCCGGGACAGCAGAACACTGAAGCTTTCTTT. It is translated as CSVAYPGQQNTEAFF.

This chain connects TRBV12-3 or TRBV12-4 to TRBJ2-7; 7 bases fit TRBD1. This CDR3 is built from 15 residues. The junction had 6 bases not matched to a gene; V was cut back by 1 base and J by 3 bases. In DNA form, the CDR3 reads TGTGCCAGCAGTTTAGACAGGGGTTCGGTCTACGAGCAGTACTTC. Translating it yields CASSLDRGSVYEQYF.

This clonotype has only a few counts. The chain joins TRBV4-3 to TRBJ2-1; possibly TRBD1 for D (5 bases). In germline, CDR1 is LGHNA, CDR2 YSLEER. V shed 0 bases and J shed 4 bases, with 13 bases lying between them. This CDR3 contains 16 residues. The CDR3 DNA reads TGCGCCAGCAGCCAAGATTACAGGATTGTTTACAATGAGCAGTTCTTC. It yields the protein CASSQDYRIVYNEQFF.

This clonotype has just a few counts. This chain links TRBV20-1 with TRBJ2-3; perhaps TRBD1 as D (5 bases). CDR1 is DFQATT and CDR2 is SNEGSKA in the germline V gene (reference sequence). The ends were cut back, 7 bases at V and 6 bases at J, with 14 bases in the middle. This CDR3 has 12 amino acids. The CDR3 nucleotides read TGCAGTGGGGTTTGGCACAGGGATACGCAGTATTTT. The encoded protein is CSGVWHRDTQYF.